These T cell receptor beta chains were read from a single sample in a study of CD8+ T cells in alopecia areata. The protocol was immunoSEQ multiplex PCR, while the TCRdb copy is restricted to in-frame clones and leaves out a portion. The sample has around 300,000 clones; approximately 60% are singletons. The sequencing here drew on CD4+ T cells sorted from blood, taken around week 54, from a patient treated with tofacitinib. All receptors come from a human donor with alopecia areata. Each CDR3 is given with its conserved first and last residue. The D gene is left open where the match is weak.

j_call: TRBJ2-7
v_call: TRBV10-3
d_call: -
cdr3_nt: TGTGCCATCAGCCTCGTCAGGGGCGAGCAGTACTTC
cdr3_aa: CAISLVRGEQYF

j_call: TRBJ1-5
v_call: TRBV29-1
d_call: -
cdr3_nt: TGCAGCGTTGAAGTTTGGGCAGGCTACCAGCCCCAGCATTTT
cdr3_aa: CSVEVWAGYQPQHF

j_call: TRBJ1-6
v_call: TRBV9
d_call: -
cdr3_nt: TGTGCCAGCAGCGTAGCAGGACAGAGCTCCTATAATTCACCCCTCCACTTT
cdr3_aa: CASSVAGQSSYNSPLHF

j_call: TRBJ1-2
v_call: TRBV4-2
d_call: -
cdr3_nt: TGTGCCAGCAGCCAAGGACAAAACTATGGCTACACCTTC
cdr3_aa: CASSQGQNYGYTF

j_call: TRBJ2-7
v_call: TRBV27
d_call: -
cdr3_nt: TGTGCCAGCAGACCCAGGGGAACCTACGAGCAGTACTTC
cdr3_aa: CASRPRGTYEQYF

j_call: TRBJ1-6
v_call: TRBV6-5
d_call: TRBD1
cdr3_nt: TGTGCCAGCAGTCCCGTCGACAGGGGTAATTCACCCCTCCACTTT
cdr3_aa: CASSPVDRGNSPLHF

j_call: TRBJ1-5
v_call: TRBV2
d_call: -
cdr3_nt: TGTGCCAGCTCAGGGGAAATGGATCAGCCCCAGCATTTT
cdr3_aa: CASSGEMDQPQHF

j_call: TRBJ2-5
v_call: TRBV9
d_call: TRBD1
cdr3_nt: TGTGCCAGCAGCCCGAACAGGGGTTCGGGGGAGACCCAGTACTTC
cdr3_aa: CASSPNRGSGETQYF

j_call: TRBJ1-1
v_call: TRBV5-6
d_call: -
cdr3_nt: TGTGCCAGCAGCTTGGTTGGGGACGAGGCCACTGAAGCTTTCTTT
cdr3_aa: CASSLVGDEATEAFF

j_call: TRBJ2-3
v_call: TRBV10-3
d_call: -
cdr3_nt: TGTGCCATCAGTCCTAGTCACCCTGGGAGCACAGATACGCAGTATTTT
cdr3_aa: CAISPSHPGSTDTQYF